This T cell receptor (beta chain) originates from a study of CD8 T cells in Susac syndrome. The authors sequenced TCR beta from blood CD8+ and CD4+ T cells. Germline CDR1 is MNHEY and CDR2 is SMNVEV (reference sequence). Trimming took 0 bases from V and 2 from J, leaving 20 bases between them. This CDR3 contains 18 residues. An amount of RNA that ranged from about 0.45 to 1 ug was reverse transcribed with random hexamers. TCRdb re-derived calls from the immunoSEQ multiplex PCR reads in MiXCR, one entry per CDR3 protein. The sample lists under 550,000 distinct CDR3 sequences, around 85% occurring once.

Material: CD8+ T cells from PBMCs. The receptor was isolated from a human donor with multiple sclerosis. This chain links TRBV27 with TRBJ2-7, with a possible D match to TRBD2 (7 bases). CDR3 sequence reads: CASSLSIRGRESPYEQYF. The CDR3 DNA sequence: TGTGCCAGCAGTTTATCGATTCGGGGGCGGGAGTCTCCCTACGAGCAGTACTTC.